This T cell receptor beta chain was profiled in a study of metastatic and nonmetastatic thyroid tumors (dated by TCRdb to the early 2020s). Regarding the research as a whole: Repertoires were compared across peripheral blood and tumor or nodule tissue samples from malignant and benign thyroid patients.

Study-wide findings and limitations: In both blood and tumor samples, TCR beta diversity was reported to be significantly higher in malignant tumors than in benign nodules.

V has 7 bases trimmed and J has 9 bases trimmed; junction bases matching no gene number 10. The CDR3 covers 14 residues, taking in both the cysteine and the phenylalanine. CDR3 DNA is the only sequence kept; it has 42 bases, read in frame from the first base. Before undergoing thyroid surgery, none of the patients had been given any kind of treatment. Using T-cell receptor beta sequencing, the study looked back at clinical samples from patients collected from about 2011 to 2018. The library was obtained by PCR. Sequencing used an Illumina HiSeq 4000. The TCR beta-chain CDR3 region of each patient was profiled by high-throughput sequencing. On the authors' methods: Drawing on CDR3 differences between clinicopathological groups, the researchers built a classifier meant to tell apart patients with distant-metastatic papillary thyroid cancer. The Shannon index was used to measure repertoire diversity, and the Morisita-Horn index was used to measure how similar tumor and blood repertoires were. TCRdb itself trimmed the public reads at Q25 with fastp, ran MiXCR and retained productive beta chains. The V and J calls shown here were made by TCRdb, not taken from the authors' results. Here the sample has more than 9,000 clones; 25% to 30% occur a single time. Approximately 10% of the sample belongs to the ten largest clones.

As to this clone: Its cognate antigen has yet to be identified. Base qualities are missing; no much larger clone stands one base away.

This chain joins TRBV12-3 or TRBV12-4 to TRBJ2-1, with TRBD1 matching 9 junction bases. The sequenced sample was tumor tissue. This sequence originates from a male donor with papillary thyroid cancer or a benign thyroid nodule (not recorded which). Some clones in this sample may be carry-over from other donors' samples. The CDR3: CASTPGTGSGEQFF. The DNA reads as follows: TGTGCCAGCACCCCCGGGACAGGGTCGGGTGAGCAGTTCTTC.